The next 26 T cell receptor beta chains were all read from a single sample in a study of blood T cell repertoires in COVID-19. Clones were read by immunoSEQ multiplex PCR, and TCRdb kept only the in-frame ones, dropping some. The repertoire holds some 180,000 clones, with about 85% as singletons. The sequencing sample was made of peripheral blood. These receptors all stem from a man between 60 and 70 years old with active or convalescent COVID-19.

The chain is built from TRBV4-1 and TRBJ1-3; a possible D gene is TRBD1 (6 bases). The V and J ends lost 1 base and 3 bases respectively, with 16 bases between them. The CDR3 is 17 residues long. Germline V gene lookup returns CDR1 MGHRA and CDR2 YSYEKL. The CDR3 protein is CASSQVRAGVSGNTIYF. The CDR3 region has the DNA TGCGCCAGCAGCCAAGTCCGGGCAGGGGTTAGTGGAAACACCATATATTTT.

This clone was counted a few times. The chain carries TRBV5-1 and TRBJ2-5; 9 bases are shared with TRBD1. This CDR3 has 16 amino acids. Germline CDR1 is SGHRS and CDR2 is YFSETQ. The V and J ends lost 4 bases and 7 bases, in that order; junction bases with no gene match: 14. CDR3 sequence (DNA): TGCGCCAGCAGCACTGGGCGACAGGGGGAAGGAGGGACCCAGTACTTC. The encoded protein is CASSTGRQGEGGTQYF.

The genes are TRBV5-6 and TRBJ1-2, with 8 bases fitting TRBD1. CDR3 length: 18 amino acids. Germline CDR1 reads SGHDT; CDR2 reads YYEEEE. With V trimmed by 4 bases and J by 0 bases, 14 bases remained unmatched. Here the CDR3 reads CASSPILRDRGSNYGYTF. The CDR3 region has the DNA TGTGCCAGCAGCCCCATCCTTCGAGACAGGGGTTCTAACTATGGCTACACCTTC.

The gene calls are TRBV6-5 and TRBJ2-7, with D maybe TRBD1 (6 bases). V lost 0 bases to trimming and J lost 4 bases, with 16 bases between them. Germline assignment: CDR1 MNHEY and CDR2 SVGAGI. This CDR3 spans 16 amino acids. CDR3 region: CASSYSILGQNYEQYF. The CDR3 DNA sequence: TGTGCCAGCAGTTACTCGATTCTTGGACAGAATTACGAGCAGTACTTC.

The V gene is TRBV5-8, the J gene TRBJ2-1; D not certain. Trimming cost V 0 bases and J 14 bases, with 9 bases left between them. CDR1 and CDR2 from the germline V gene are SGHTS and YDEGEE. The CDR3 sequence is 11 residues long. CDR3 DNA sequence: TGTGCCAGCAGCTTGGATGGCAATAAGTTCTTC. It encodes CASSLDGNKFF.

V gene TRBV5-1 combines with J gene TRBJ1-1; D unclear. Germline CDR1 is SGHRS and CDR2 is YFSETQ. V lost 1 base and J lost 1, with 11 bases in between. The CDR3 runs to 15 residues. CDR3 region: CASSLIGRENTEAFF. CDR3 nucleotides: TGCGCCAGCAGCTTGATCGGGCGGGAGAACACTGAAGCTTTCTTT.

The chain uses TRBV2 and TRBJ1-4; possible D gene TRBD1, 6 bases. This CDR3 contains 15 residues. The V gene lost 1 base and the J gene lost 5 bases, with 11 bases spanning the gap. Germline V gives CDR1 SNHLY, CDR2 FYNNEI. The CDR3 reads CASSEGGGENEKLFF. DNA of the CDR3: TGTGCCAGCAGTGAAGGAGGGGGGGAAAATGAAAAACTGTTTTTT.

The chain employs TRBV9 and TRBJ2-3, with 7 bases fitting TRBD1. V was clipped by 4 bases and J by 3 bases; unmatched bases: 8. Germline assignment: CDR1 SGDLS and CDR2 YYNGEE. The CDR3 sequence is 15 residues long. The CDR3 is CASSYDRVRTDTQYF. CDR3 nucleotides: TGTGCCAGCAGCTATGACAGGGTTAGGACAGATACGCAGTATTTT.

This sequence joins TRBV2 and TRBJ2-2, with D perhaps TRBD1 (6 bases). CDR3 length equals 16 residues. V dropped 5 bases and J dropped 6 bases, with 19 bases sitting between them. CDR1 and CDR2 (germline): SNHLY, FYNNEI. For the CDR3, the DNA is TGTGCCAGCAGTACTGAGACAGGTAGCCCCGCCGGGGAGCTGTTTTTT. It yields the protein CASSTETGSPAGELFF.

The CDR3 DNA is TGTGCCAGCAGCGATGCCGGGACCTATAATTCACCCCTCCACTTT. Its protein product is CASSDAGTYNSPLHF. This chain joins TRBV5-5 and TRBJ1-6; no definite D call. This CDR3 comprises 15 residues. Germline V gives CDR1 SGHKS, CDR2 YYEKEE (reference sequence). V shed 4 bases and J shed 2 bases, with 10 bases lying between them.

The chain is built from TRBV7-9 and TRBJ2-6; TRBD2 might be the D (5 bases). CDR1 and CDR2 from the germline V gene are SEHNR and FQNEAQ (reference sequence). With 5 bases removed from V and 1 base from J, the gap between germline ends came to 15 bases. The CDR3 totals 17 residues. CDR3 DNA: TGTGCCAGCAGCCGGCGGACTGCAAGATCTGGGGCCAACGTCCTGACTTTC. Protein product: CASSRRTARSGANVLTF.

J is TRBJ2-2 and V is TRBV19; D might be TRBD1 (6 bases). CDR1 LNHDA and CDR2 SQIVND come from the germline V gene (reference sequence). This CDR3 region has 16 residues. Between the trimmed V and J ends, which lost 4 bases and 2 bases, there was a span of 14 bases. The chain's CDR3 is CASSTIRDINTGELFF. The CDR3 DNA sequence: TGTGCCAGTAGTACCATCCGGGACATAAACACCGGGGAGCTGTTTTTT.

This clone has a single count. CDR3 region: CAWGKGTANEKLFF. The CDR3 bases are TGTGCCTGGGGAAAGGGGACAGCAAATGAAAAACTGTTTTTT. V usage is TRBV30 and J usage is TRBJ1-4; 7 bases are shared with TRBD1. V shed 5 bases, J shed 5 bases, and the junction held 8 bases outside the gene matches. CDR1 is GTSNPN, CDR2 SVGIG, per germline (reference sequence). The CDR3 consists of 14 residues.

The chain combines TRBV6-2 or TRBV6-3 with TRBJ1-1; TRBD1 matches at 10 bases. The CDR3 runs to 14 residues. V was clipped by 5 bases and J by 5 bases; unmatched bases: 5. The V gene's germline CDR1 is MNHEY and CDR2 SVGEGT. The CDR3 protein is CASSGDRGPTEAFF. The CDR3 DNA sequence: TGTGCCAGCAGTGGAGACAGGGGGCCTACTGAAGCTTTCTTT.

V usage is TRBV12-1 and J usage is TRBJ1-3; the D call in the table, TRBD1, was not verified against the DNA. TRBV12-1 is flagged as a pseudogene. The CDR3 is made up of 19 amino acids. The CDR3 protein is CASSLPRQGQPRSGNTIYF. The DNA of the CDR3 is TGTGCCAGCAGCTTACCACGACAGGGCCAACCACGCTCTGGAAACACCATATATTTT.

The CDR3 DNA follows: TGTGCCAGCAGTTACGTAAACAGGGGTTCTGGAAACACCATATATTTT. Protein product: CASSYVNRGSGNTIYF. The chain recombines TRBV6-6 with TRBJ1-3, with 7 nucleotides matching TRBD1. From germline, CDR1 is MNHNY and CDR2 SVGAGI (reference sequence). This CDR3 is 16 amino acids long. With V trimmed by 2 bases and J by 1 base, 5 bases remained unmatched.

A single count supports this clone. The chain recombines TRBV9 with TRBJ2-1, with 8 bases fitting TRBD1. The V segment lost 4 bases and the J segment 5 bases; nucleotides outside the gene matches: 8. From germline, CDR1 is SGDLS and CDR2 YYNGEE. The CDR3 runs to 15 residues. CDR3 bases: TGTGCCAGCAGCCACGACAGGGGCCGAAACAATGAGCAGTTCTTC. As protein: CASSHDRGRNNEQFF.

The chain employs TRBV6-1 and TRBJ1-5; 9 bases map to TRBD1. The CDR3 contains 17 residues. V shed 4 bases and J 2 bases; nucleotides not matched to a gene: 9. Germline assignment: CDR1 MNHNS and CDR2 SASEGT. The CDR3 DNA follows: TGTGCCAGCAGTGGAGGACAGGGGAGTTCGGGCAATCAGCCCCAGCATTTT. Protein sequence: CASSGGQGSSGNQPQHF.

V is TRBV12-3 or TRBV12-4 and J is TRBJ2-3; the D is unclear. CDR3 length: 12 residues. V shed 1 base and J shed 5 bases, with 4 bases lying between them. This CDR3 is CASSLGRDTQYF. The CDR3 DNA sequence: TGTGCCAGCAGTTTAGGGAGAGATACGCAGTATTTT.

The rearrangement links TRBV7-9 to TRBJ2-7; possibly TRBD1 for D (6 bases). CDR3 length: 12 amino acids. CDR1 SEHNR and CDR2 FQNEAQ come from the germline V gene (reference sequence). V was shortened by 5 bases and J by 4 bases, with 9 bases between the two germline ends. The CDR3 protein is CASSAGQYEQYF. CDR3 in DNA: TGTGCCAGCAGCGCCGGACAGTACGAGCAGTACTTC.

The chain combines TRBV15 with TRBJ2-1; D is perhaps TRBD2 (5 bases). The CDR3 has 12 residues. Germline V gives CDR1 LNHNV, CDR2 YYDKDF (reference sequence). V was shortened by 1 base and J by 8 bases, with 6 bases between the two germline ends. The CDR3 spells CATSRVRDEQFF. Written as DNA, the CDR3 is TGTGCCACCAGCAGAGTGAGGGATGAGCAGTTCTTC.

In its sample, this clone was seen once. V and J are TRBV21-1 and TRBJ2-2; the D segment call TRBD1 is taken from the table without a DNA check. TRBV21-1 is an annotated pseudogene. This CDR3 spans 21 amino acids. CDR3 nucleotide sequence: TGTGCCAGCAGCAAAGTTACACCGGGACAGAAAACCCCTTTCGGTCCCGGGGAGCTGTTTTTT. Translating gives CASSKVTPGQKTPFGPGELFF.

This chain joins TRBV14 and TRBJ1-3; D is unclear. V was trimmed by 3 bases and J by 4 bases, leaving 13 bases between them. The CDR3 is 15 residues long. Germline V gene data show CDR1 as SGHDN and CDR2 as FVKESK. DNA of the CDR3: TGTGCCAGCAGCCAGTCCCTATTAGTCGGAAACACCATATATTTT. Encoded protein: CASSQSLLVGNTIYF.

The chain couples TRBV3-1 (or the pseudogene TRBV3-2) to TRBJ2-7, with D uncertain. CDR3 length: 12 residues. Between the trimmed V and J ends, which lost 4 bases and 0 bases, there was a span of 4 bases. Germline loops: CDR1 LGHDT, CDR2 YNNKEL (reference sequence). As DNA, the CDR3 is TGTGCCAGCAGCCCCAGCTCCTACGAGCAGTACTTC. Amino acids: CASSPSSYEQYF.

The CDR3 region has the DNA TGTGCCAGCAGTTTAATCGGACAGGGGGCCGGGTTGGCTTTCTTT. Translating gives CASSLIGQGAGLAFF. The chain combines TRBV27 with TRBJ1-1, with 11 positions matching TRBD1. Trimming at V came to 2 bases and at J to 11 bases, leaving 10 bases not matched to a gene. There are 15 residues in the CDR3. CDR1 and CDR2 (germline): MNHEY, SMNVEV (reference sequence).

Concerning this clone: The identical CDR3 is also encoded by other nucleotide sequences in the sample. The genes are TRBV5-1 and TRBJ2-7; TRBD1 aligns across 10 bases. The CDR3 sequence is 14 residues long. Germline V gene sequence: CDR1 SGHRS, CDR2 YFSETQ. After removal of 3 bases from V and 3 bases from J, the junction contained 3 bases not matched to a gene. The CDR3 loop reads CASSWGDRGYEQYF. The CDR3 DNA follows: TGCGCCAGCAGCTGGGGGGACAGGGGCTACGAGCAGTACTTC.